This T cell receptor (beta chain) was documented in a study of spatial heterogeneity in lung cancer. Overall study context: The library had UMIs, and each TCR and UMI pair averaged more than ten raw reads.

Study observations and caveats: More often at tumor resection than at routine follow-up, ubiquitous expanded tumor TCRs were detected in the blood.

TCRdb analysed the 5' RACE reads with MiXCR anew, one entry per CDR3 protein. This table has approximately 92,000 distinct CDR3 sequences, 9.5% to 15% appearing once. There are many counts of this clonotype. Antigen specificity is unknown. Specified time point: sample taken at primary tumor resection. The input material, whole RNA from tumor, nontumor lung or frozen PBMC, was sequenced unsorted. Sequencing used PBMCs, obtained at surgery. The sequence derives from a male donor with early-stage non-small cell lung cancer.

Here the CDR3 reads CATVGLVYTGELFF. CDR3 bases: TGTGCCACCGTGGGACTAGTCTACACCGGGGAGCTGTTTTTT. The V call is TRBV6-1, the J call TRBJ2-2, with 8 bases lining up with TRBD2. The CDR3 has 14 amino acids. Germline V gene sequence: CDR1 MNHNS, CDR2 SASEGT. V shed 10 bases, J shed 3 bases, and the junction held 7 bases outside the gene matches.